This T cell receptor (beta chain) emerged from a study of monozygotic twins with cystic fibrosis. Notes on the study in general: In 13 of 16 pairs, V gene usage was closest to the co-twin's. Nucleotide-identical clonotype sharing was significantly higher within monozygotic CF twin pairs than between unrelated CF individuals.

CDR3 length: 14 residues. V lost 2 bases and J 3 bases, leaving 11 bases between the germline ends. Sequencing used immunoSEQ multiplex PCR; TCRdb keeps in-frame clones, though not all of them. This sample yields approximately 10,000 clones, of which about 82% are seen a single time; over 0.5% belongs to the top ten. About this clone: The antigen remains unidentified.

The rearrangement uses TRBV6-7 and TRBJ2-7; a possible D gene is TRBD1 (5 bases). TRBV6-7 qualifies as an ORF whose function is uncertain. The TCR originated in a man between 18 and 29 years old with cystic fibrosis. What was sequenced was blood. CDR3 bases: TGTGCCAGCAGTTACAGCCAGGGTGTCTACGAGCAGTACTTC. Translated, it gives CASSYSQGVYEQYF.